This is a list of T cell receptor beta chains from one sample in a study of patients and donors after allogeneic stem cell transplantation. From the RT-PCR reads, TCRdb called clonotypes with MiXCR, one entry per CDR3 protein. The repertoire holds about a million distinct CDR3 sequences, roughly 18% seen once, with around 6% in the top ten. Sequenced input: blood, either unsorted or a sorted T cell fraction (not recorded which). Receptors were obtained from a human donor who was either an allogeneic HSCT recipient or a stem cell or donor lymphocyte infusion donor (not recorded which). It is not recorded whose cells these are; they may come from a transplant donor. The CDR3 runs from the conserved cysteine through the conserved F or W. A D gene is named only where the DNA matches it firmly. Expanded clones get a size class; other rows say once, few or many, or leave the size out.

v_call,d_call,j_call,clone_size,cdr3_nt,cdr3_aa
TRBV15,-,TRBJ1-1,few,TGTGCCACCAGCAGAGATATATCGTTAGATGCTTTCTTT,CATSRDISLDAFF
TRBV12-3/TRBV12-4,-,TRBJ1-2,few,TGTGCCAGCAGTCCGGGGGGGTCCAGGGGCTATGGCTACACCTTC,CASSPGGSRGYGYTF
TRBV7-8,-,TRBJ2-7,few,TGTGCCAGCAGCTTAGTAGGGGGGGGGCGTGAGCAGTACTTC,CASSLVGGGREQYF
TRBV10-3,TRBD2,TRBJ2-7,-,TGTGCCATCAGTGACCTAGGGACTAGCGGAAACTACGAGCAGTACTTC,CAISDLGTSGNYEQYF
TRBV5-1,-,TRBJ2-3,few,TGCGCCAGCAGCTTCAACCCTAGCACAGATACGCAGTATTTT,CASSFNPSTDTQYF
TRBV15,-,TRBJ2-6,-,TGTGCCACCAGCAGGGGGATCCAGGCCTCTGGGGCCAACGTCCTGACTTTC,CATSRGIQASGANVLTF
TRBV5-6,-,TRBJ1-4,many,TGTGCCAGCAGCTTGGACGCGGGGGTCAATGAAAAACTGTTTTTT,CASSLDAGVNEKLFF
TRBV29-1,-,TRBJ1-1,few,TGCAGCGTTGAAGTGCGGGGCCTGAACACTGAAGCTTTCTTT,CSVEVRGLNTEAFF
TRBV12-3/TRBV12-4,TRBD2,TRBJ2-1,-,TGTGCCAGCACCTTTAAGGGGCGGGGGGTATACAATGAGCAGTTCTTC,CASTFKGRGVYNEQFF
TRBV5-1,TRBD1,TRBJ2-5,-,TGCGCCAGCAGCCGCGGGACAGGGCTAGAGACCCAGTACTTC,CASSRGTGLETQYF
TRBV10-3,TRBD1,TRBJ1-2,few,TGTGCCACCACCAGCGGGACAGCCCTTAACTATGGCTACACCTTC,CATTSGTALNYGYTF